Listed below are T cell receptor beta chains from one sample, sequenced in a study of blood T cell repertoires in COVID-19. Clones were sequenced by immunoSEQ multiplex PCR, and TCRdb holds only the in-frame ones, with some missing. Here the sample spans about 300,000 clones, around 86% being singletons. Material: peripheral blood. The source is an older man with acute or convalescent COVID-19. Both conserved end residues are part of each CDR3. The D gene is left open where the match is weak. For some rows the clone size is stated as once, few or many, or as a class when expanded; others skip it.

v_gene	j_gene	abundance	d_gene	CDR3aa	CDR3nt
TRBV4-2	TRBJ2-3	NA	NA	CASSHRPGERSTDTQYF	TGTGCCAGCAGCCATCGTCCGGGAGAGCGGTCCACAGATACGCAGTATTTT
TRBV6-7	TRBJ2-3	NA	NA	CASSYSPGIDTQYF	TGTGCCAGCAGTTACTCGCCGGGGATAGATACGCAGTATTTT
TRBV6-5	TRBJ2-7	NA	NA	CARGPASYEQYF	TGTGCCAGGGGGCCAGCCTCCTACGAGCAGTACTTC
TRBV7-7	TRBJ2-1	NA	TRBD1	CASSSDRGNEQFF	TGTGCCAGCAGCTCGGACAGGGGCAATGAGCAGTTCTTC
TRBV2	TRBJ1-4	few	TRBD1	CASSDWTGATNEKLFF	TGTGCCAGCAGTGATTGGACAGGAGCAACTAATGAAAAACTGTTTTTT
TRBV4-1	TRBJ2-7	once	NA	CASSQNELSYEQYF	TGCGCCAGCAGCCAAAACGAGCTATCCTACGAGCAGTACTTC
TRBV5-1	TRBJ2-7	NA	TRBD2	CASSLTSGSHEQYF	TGCGCCAGCAGCTTGACTAGCGGGAGCCACGAGCAGTACTTC
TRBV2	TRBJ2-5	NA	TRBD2	CASRGGGGRETQYF	TGTGCCAGCAGGGGCGGGGGGGGAAGAGAGACCCAGTACTTC
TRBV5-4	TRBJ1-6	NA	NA	CASRFGESNSPLHF	TGTGCCAGCAGATTTGGGGAGAGTAATTCACCCCTCCACTTT
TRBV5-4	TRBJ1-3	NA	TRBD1	CASSQNRGSGNTIYF	TGTGCCAGCAGCCAGAACAGGGGCTCTGGAAACACCATATATTTT
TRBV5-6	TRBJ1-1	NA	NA	CASTPFKGDLNTEAFF	TGTGCCAGCACCCCCTTCAAGGGGGACCTGAACACTGAAGCTTTCTTT
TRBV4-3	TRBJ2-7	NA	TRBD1	CASSQGTGGVHEQYF	TGCGCCAGCAGCCAGGGGACAGGGGGCGTCCACGAGCAGTACTTC
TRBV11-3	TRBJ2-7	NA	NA	CASSFTQGSEQYF	TGTGCCAGCAGCTTCACACAGGGAAGCGAGCAGTACTTC
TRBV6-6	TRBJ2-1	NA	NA	CASSYETSSYNEQFF	TGTGCCAGCAGTTACGAGACTAGCTCCTACAATGAGCAGTTCTTC
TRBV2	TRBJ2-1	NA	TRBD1	CASSGDRGRYNEQFF	TGTGCCAGCAGTGGGGACAGGGGGCGATACAATGAGCAGTTCTTC
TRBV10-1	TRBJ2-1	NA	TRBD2	CASSESRVAGSSYNEQFF	TGCGCCAGCAGTGAGTCGAGGGTAGCGGGGAGCTCCTACAATGAGCAGTTCTTC
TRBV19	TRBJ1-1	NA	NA	CASSSRGANTEAFF	TGTGCCAGTAGTTCCCGGGGGGCGAACACTGAAGCTTTCTTT
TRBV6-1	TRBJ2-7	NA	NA	CASSEALRGPGGGYEQYF	TGTGCCAGCAGTGAAGCGCTTCGTGGACCCGGAGGTGGCTACGAGCAGTACTTC
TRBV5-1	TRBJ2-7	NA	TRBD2	CASSLVTSGSYEQYF	TGCGCCAGCAGCTTGGTAACTAGCGGGTCCTACGAGCAGTACTTC
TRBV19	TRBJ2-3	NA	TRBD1	CASSFRTGLSTDTQYF	TGTGCCAGTAGTTTCAGGACAGGCCTGAGCACAGATACGCAGTATTTT
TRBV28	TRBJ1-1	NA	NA	CASSLYTEAFF	TGTGCCAGCAGCTTGTACACTGAAGCTTTCTTT
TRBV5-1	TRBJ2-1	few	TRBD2	CASSLTGGRFNEQFF	TGCGCCAGCAGCTTGACGGGGGGGCGTTTCAATGAGCAGTTCTTC
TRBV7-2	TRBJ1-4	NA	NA	CASSLVQGGEKLFF	TGTGCCAGCAGCTTAGTCCAGGGTGGGGAAAAACTGTTTTTT
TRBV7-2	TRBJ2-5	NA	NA	CASSLVSSYYQETQYF	TGTGCCAGCAGCTTAGTATCTAGTTATTACCAAGAGACCCAGTACTTC
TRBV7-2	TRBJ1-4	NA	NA	CASSYMGAQEKLFF	TGTGCCAGCAGCTATATGGGGGCGCAAGAAAAACTGTTTTTT
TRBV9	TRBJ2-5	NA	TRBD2	CASSVSSGVFQETQYF	TGTGCCAGCAGCGTCTCTAGCGGGGTGTTCCAAGAGACCCAGTACTTC
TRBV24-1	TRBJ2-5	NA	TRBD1	CATSDVQGAGETQYF	TGTGCCACCAGTGATGTTCAGGGGGCGGGGGAGACCCAGTACTTC
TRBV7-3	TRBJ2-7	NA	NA	CASSPGGQGYEQYF	TGTGCCAGCAGCCCAGGGGGGCAGGGATACGAGCAGTACTTC
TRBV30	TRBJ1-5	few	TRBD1	CAWAISGQGVVKHF	TGTGCCTGGGCAATATCGGGACAGGGGGTTGTGAAGCATTTT
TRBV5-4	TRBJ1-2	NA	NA	CASSLAELGGNGYTF	TGTGCCAGCAGCTTGGCCGAACTCGGGGGAAATGGCTACACCTTC
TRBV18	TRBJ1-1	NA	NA	CASSPAGTEAFF	TGTGCCAGCTCACCAGCAGGGACTGAAGCTTTCTTT
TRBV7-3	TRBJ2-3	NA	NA	CASSSEITDTQYF	TGTGCCAGCAGCTCTGAGATAACAGATACGCAGTATTTT
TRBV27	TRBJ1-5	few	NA	CASSLTGTQPQHF	TGTGCCAGCAGTTTGACAGGAACTCAGCCCCAGCATTTT
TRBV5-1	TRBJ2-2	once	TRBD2	CASSIRTSRTGELFF	TGCGCCAGCAGCATAAGGACTAGCCGTACCGGGGAGCTGTTTTTT
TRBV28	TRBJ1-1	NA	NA	CASSRSTGGTEAFF	TGTGCCAGCAGCCGATCCACGGGTGGCACTGAAGCTTTCTTT
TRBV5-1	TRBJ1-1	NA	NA	CASSLDPGTLNTEAFF	TGCGCCAGCAGCCTAGACCCCGGGACACTGAACACTGAAGCTTTCTTT
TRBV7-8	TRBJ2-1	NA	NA	CASSLGLERRNEQFF	TGTGCCAGCAGCTTAGGTTTGGAGCGGCGCAATGAGCAGTTCTTC
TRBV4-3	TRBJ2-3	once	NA	CASSQEPSHTDTQYF	TGCGCCAGCAGCCAAGAGCCTAGCCACACAGATACGCAGTATTTT
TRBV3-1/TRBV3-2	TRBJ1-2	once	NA	CASSQDPRQNYGYTF	TGTGCCAGCAGCCAAGATCCCCGACAGAACTATGGCTACACCTTC
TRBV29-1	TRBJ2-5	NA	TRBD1	CSAGTGDLETQYF	TGCAGCGCGGGGACAGGGGATCTAGAGACCCAGTACTTC
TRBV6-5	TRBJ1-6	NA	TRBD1	CASSMEDRDNSPLHF	TGTGCCAGCAGTATGGAGGACAGGGATAATTCACCCCTCCACTTT
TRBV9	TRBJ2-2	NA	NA	CASSPRDYTGELFF	TGTGCCAGCAGCCCGAGGGACTACACCGGGGAGCTGTTTTTT
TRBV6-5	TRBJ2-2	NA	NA	CASTGDTGELFF	TGTGCCAGCACCGGAGACACCGGGGAGCTGTTTTTT
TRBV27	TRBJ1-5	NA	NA	CASSLVGQSNQPQHF	TGTGCCAGCAGTTTAGTAGGACAGTCCAATCAGCCCCAGCATTTT
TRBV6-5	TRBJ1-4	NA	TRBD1	CASSRQGEEKLFF	TGTGCCAGCAGCCGACAGGGCGAGGAAAAACTGTTTTTT
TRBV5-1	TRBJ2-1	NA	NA	CASSLQQGYGYNEQFF	TGCGCCAGCAGCTTACAACAGGGATACGGGTACAATGAGCAGTTCTTC
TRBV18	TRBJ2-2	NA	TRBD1	CASSPQQGRHTGELFF	TGTGCCAGCTCACCCCAACAGGGGCGCCACACCGGGGAGCTGTTTTTT
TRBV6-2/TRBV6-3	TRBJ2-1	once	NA	CASSYLLIPDNEQFF	TGTGCCAGCAGTTACCTATTAATACCGGACAATGAGCAGTTCTTC
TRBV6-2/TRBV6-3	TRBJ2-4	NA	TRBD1	CASSSGDRAFLKNIQYF	TGTGCCAGCAGCTCCGGGGACAGGGCGTTCCTGAAAAACATTCAGTACTTC
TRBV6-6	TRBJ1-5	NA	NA	CASTERQDQPQHF	TGTGCCAGCACGGAACGTCAGGATCAGCCCCAGCATTTT
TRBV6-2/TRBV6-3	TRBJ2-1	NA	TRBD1	CASSPMGGTGMNNEQFF	TGTGCCAGCAGCCCCATGGGCGGGACAGGGATGAACAATGAGCAGTTCTTC
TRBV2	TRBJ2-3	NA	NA	CASSRLRASTDTQYF	TGTGCCAGCAGCCGACTACGCGCTAGCACAGATACGCAGTATTTT
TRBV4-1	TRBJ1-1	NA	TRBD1	CASSLQGAVNTEAFF	TGCGCCAGCAGCCTACAGGGGGCGGTTAACACTGAAGCTTTCTTT
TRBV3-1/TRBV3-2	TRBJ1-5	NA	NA	CASSLSFGQQPQHF	TGTGCCAGCAGCCTCTCTTTTGGACAACAGCCCCAGCATTTT
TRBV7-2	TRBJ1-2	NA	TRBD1	CASSLDRGGGYTF	TGTGCCAGCAGCCTTGACAGGGGGGGTGGCTACACCTTC
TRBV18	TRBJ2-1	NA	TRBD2	CASSLLSGGGNEQFF	TGTGCCAGCTCACTGCTTAGCGGGGGTGGCAATGAGCAGTTCTTC
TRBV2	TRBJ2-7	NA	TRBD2	CASSPWTSGGHEQYF	TGTGCCAGCAGTCCTTGGACTAGCGGGGGTCACGAGCAGTACTTC
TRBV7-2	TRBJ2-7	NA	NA	CASSLGRAGYEQYF	TGTGCCAGCAGCTTAGGGAGGGCGGGTTACGAGCAGTACTTC
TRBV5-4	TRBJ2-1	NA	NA	CAFGTSLNEQFF	TGTGCCTTCGGGACTTCCCTCAATGAGCAGTTCTTC